This T cell receptor beta chain was found in a study of patients and donors after allogeneic stem cell transplantation. TCRdb recomputed calls from the RT-PCR reads with MiXCR, one row per CDR3 protein. Of about 110,000 distinct CDR3 sequences in the sample, over 30% were seen once. The CDR3 contains 10 residues. After removal of 7 bases from V and 12 bases from J, the junction contained 5 bases not matched to a gene. Germline lookup yields CDR1 SQVTM and CDR2 ANQGSEA. The specimen sequenced was blood, either unsorted or a sorted T cell fraction (not recorded which). The receptor was isolated from a human donor who was either an allogeneic HSCT recipient or a stem cell or donor lymphocyte infusion donor (not recorded which). It is not recorded whose cells these are; they may come from a transplant donor. The rearrangement links TRBV29-1 to TRBJ2-1; 8 bases agree with TRBD2. The CDR3 DNA follows: TGCAGCGCCGGGGGGGACGGGCAGTTCTTC. Its protein product is CSAGGDGQFF.